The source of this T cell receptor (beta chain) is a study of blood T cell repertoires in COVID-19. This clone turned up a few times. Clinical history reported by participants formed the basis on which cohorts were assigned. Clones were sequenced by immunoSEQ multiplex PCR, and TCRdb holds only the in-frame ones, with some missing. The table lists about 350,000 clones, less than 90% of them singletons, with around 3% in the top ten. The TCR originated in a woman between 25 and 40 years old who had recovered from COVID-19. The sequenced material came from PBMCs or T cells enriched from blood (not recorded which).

CDR3 residues: CASSVNSLAGVNEQFF. DNA for the CDR3: TGTGCCAGCAGTGTAAATTCACTAGCGGGGGTGAATGAGCAGTTCTTC. The chain is built from TRBV2 and TRBJ2-1, with 11 bases matching TRBD2. This CDR3 has 16 amino acids. Trimming cost V 4 bases and J 7 bases; bases outside gene matches: 9. CDR1 is SNHLY, CDR2 FYNNEI, per germline.